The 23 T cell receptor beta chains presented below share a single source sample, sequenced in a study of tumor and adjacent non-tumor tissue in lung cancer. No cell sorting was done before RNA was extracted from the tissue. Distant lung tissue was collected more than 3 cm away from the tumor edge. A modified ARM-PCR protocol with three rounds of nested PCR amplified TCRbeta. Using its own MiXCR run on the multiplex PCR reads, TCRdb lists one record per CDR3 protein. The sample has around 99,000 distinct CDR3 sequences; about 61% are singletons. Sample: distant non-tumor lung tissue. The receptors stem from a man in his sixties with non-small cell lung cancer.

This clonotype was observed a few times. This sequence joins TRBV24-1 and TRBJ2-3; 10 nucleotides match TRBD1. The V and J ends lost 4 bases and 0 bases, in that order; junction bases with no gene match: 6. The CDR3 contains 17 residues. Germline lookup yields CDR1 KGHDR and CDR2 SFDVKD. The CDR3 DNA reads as TGTGCCACCAGTGACCTCGGGACAGGGGCCAGCACAGATACGCAGTATTTT. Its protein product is CATSDLGTGASTDTQYF.

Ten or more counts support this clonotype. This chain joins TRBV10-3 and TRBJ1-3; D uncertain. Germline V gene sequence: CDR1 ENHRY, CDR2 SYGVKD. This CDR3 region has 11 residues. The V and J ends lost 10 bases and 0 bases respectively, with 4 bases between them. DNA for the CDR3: TGTGCCACCATCTCTGGAAACACCATATATTTT. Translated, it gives CATISGNTIYF.

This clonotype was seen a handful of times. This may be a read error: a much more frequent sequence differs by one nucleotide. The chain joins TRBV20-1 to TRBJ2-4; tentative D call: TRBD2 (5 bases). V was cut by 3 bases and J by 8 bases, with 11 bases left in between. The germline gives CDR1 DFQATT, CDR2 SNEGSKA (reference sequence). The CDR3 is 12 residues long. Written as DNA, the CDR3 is TGCAGTGCTAGGGTCGGGATCGACATTCAGTACTTC. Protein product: CSARVGIDIQYF.

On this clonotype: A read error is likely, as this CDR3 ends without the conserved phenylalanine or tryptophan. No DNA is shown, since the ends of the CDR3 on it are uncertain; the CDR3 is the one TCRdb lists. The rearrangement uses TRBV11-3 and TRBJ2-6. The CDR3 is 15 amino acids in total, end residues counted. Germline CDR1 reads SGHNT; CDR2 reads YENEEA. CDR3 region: CASSQQGSGANVLPL.

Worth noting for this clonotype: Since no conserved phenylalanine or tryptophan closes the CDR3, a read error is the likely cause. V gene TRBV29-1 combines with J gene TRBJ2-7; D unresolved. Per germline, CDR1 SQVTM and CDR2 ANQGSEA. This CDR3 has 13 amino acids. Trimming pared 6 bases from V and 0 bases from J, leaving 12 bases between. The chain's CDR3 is CSVLDRISYEQYS. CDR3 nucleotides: TGCAGCGTGCTAGACCGAATCTCCTACGAGCAGTACTCC.

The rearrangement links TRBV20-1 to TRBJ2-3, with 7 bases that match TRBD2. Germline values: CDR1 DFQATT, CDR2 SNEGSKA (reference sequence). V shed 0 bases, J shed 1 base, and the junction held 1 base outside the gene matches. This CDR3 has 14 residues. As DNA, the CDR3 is TGCAGTGCTAGAGAGGGGAGGGGCACAGATACGCAGTATTTT. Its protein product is CSAREGRGTDTQYF.

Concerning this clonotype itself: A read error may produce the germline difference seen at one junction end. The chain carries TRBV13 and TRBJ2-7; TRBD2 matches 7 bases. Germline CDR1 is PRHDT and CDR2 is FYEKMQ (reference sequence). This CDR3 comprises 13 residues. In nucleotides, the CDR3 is TGTGCCAGTGGAGCGGGGTGCTCCTACGAGCAATACTTC. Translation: CASGAGCSYEQYF.

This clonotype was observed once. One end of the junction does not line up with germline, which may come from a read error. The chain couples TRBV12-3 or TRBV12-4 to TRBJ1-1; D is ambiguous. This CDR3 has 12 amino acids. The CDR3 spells CASSRRSTGAFF. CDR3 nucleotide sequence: TGTGCCAGTAGTAGGAGGAGCACTGGAGCTTTCTTT.

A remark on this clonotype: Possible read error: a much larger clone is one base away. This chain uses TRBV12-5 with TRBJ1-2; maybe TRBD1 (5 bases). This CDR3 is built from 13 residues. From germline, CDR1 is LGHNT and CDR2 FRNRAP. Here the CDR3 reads CPSGLGLIYGYTF. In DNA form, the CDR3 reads TGTCCTAGTGGCCTGGGACTGATCTATGGCTACACCTTC.

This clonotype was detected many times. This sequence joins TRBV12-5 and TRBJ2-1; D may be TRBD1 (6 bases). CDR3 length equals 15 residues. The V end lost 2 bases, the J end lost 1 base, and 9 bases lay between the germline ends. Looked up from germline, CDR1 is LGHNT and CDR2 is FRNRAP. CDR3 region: CASGLKQGSYNEQFF. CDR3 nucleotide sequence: TGTGCTAGTGGTTTGAAACAGGGTTCCTACAATGAGCAGTTCTTC.

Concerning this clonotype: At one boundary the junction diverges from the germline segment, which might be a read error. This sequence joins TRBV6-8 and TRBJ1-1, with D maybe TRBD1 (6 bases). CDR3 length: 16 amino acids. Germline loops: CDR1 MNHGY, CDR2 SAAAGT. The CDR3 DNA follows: TGTGCCAGGAGTTACCCGGGACATTACGTGAACACTGAAGCTTTCTTT. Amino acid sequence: CARSYPGHYVNTEAFF.

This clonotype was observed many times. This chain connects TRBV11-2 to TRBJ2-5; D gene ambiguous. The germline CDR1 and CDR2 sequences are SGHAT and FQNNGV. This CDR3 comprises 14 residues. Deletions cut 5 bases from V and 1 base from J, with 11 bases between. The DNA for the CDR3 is TGTGCCAGCAGCGGCAAGGGCAGCCAAGAGACCCAGTACTTC. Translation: CASSGKGSQETQYF.

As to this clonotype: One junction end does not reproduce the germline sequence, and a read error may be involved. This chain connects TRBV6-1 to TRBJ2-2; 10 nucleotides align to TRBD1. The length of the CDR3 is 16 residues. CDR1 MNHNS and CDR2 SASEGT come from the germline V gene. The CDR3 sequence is CASSPRGQGNAGELFF. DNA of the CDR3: TGTGCCAGCAGCCCTAGGGGACAGGGGAACGCCGGTGAGCTGTTTTTT.

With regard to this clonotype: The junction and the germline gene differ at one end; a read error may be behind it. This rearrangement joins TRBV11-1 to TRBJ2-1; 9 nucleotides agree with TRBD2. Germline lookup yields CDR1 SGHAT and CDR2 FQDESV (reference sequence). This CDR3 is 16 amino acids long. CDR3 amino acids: CASGLGMTSGRNEQLF. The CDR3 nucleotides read TGTGCCAGCGGCTTAGGCATGACAAGCGGGAGGAATGAGCAGTTATTC.

The CDR3 DNA is TGCGGTACTAGAGATCGAGCCAGAGCTAACTATGGCTACACCTTC. Protein sequence: CGTRDRARANYGYTF. The rearrangement uses TRBV20-1 and TRBJ1-2; D remains ambiguous. This CDR3 is 15 amino acids long. Looked up from germline, CDR1 is DFQATT and CDR2 is SNEGSKA (reference sequence).

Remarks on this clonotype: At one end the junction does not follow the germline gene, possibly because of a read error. CDR3 sequence reads: CANSQDAGTNYGYIF. The DNA for the CDR3 is TGTGCCAACAGCCAAGATGCAGGGACCAACTATGGCTACATCTTC. The chain uses TRBV4-2 and TRBJ1-2, with D possibly matching TRBD1 (5 bases). Germline V CDR1 and CDR2: LGHNA, YNFKEQ. This CDR3 region has 15 residues.

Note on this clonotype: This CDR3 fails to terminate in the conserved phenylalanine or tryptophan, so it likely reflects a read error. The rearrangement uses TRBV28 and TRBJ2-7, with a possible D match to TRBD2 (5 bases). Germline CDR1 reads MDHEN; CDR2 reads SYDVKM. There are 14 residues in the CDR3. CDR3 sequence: CASSSGIESYEQYI. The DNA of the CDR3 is TGCGCCAGCTCCTCGGGGATAGAGTCCTACGAGCAGTACATC.

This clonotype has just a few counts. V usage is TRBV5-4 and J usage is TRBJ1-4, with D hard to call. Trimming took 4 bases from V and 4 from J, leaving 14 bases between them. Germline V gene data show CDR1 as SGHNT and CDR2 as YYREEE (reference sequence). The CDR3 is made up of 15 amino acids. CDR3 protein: CASSPEAGFNEKLFF. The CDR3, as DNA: TGTGCCAGCAGCCCTGAGGCCGGGTTTAATGAAAAACTGTTTTTT.

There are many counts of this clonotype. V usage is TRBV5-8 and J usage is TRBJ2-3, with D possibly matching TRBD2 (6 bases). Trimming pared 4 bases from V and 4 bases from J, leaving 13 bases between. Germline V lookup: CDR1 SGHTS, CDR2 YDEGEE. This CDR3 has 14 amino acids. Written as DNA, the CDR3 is TGTGCCAGCAGCCCCTGGGGGGAGGCAGATACGCAGTATTTT. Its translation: CASSPWGEADTQYF.

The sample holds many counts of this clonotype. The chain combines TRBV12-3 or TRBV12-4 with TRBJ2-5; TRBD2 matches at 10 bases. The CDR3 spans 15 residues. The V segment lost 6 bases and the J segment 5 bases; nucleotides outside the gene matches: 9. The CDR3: CASRTGTSARETQYF. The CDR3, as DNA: TGTGCCAGCAGAACCGGGACTAGCGCCAGGGAGACCCAGTACTTC.

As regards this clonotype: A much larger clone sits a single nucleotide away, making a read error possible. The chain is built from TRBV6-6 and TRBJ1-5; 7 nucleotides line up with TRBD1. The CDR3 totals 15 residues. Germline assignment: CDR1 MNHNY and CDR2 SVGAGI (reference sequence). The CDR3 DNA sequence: TGTGCCAGCAGTTACGGGACAGTGGAAAATCAGCCCCGGCATTTT. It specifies CASSYGTVENQPRHF.

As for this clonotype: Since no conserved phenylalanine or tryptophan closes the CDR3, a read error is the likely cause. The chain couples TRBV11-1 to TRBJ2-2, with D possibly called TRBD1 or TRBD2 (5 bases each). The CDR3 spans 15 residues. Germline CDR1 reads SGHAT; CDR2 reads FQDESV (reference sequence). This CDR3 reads CASNSGDVNTGELFL. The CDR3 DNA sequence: TGTGCCAGCAACTCCGGGGACGTCAACACCGGGGAACTGTTTCTT.

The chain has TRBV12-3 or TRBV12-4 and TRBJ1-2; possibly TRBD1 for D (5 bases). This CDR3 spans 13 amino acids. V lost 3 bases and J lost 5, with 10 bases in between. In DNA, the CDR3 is TGTGCCAGCAGTTTTGACAGATGGTATGGCTACACCTTC. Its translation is CASSFDRWYGYTF.